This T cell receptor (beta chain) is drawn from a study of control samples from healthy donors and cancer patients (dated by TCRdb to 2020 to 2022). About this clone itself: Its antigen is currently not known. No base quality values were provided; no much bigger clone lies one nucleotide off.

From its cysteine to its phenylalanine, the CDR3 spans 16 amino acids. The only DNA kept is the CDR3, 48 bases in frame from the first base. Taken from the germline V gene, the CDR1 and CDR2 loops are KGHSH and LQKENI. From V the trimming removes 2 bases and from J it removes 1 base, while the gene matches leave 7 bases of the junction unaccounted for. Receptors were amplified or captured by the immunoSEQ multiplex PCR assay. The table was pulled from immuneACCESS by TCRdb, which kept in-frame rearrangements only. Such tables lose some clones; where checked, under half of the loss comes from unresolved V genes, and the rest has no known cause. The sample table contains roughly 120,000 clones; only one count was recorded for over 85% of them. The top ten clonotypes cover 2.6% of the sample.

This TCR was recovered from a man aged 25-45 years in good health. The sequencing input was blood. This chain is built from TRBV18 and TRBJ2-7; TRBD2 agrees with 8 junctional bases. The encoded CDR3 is CASSPRVAGYSYEQYF. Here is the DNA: TGTGCCAGCTCACCAAGGGTAGCGGGGTATTCCTACGAGCAGTACTTC. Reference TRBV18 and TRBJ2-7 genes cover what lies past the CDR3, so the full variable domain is NAGVMQNPRHLVRRRGQEARLRCSPMKGHSHVYWYRQLPEEGLKFMVYLQKENIIDESGMPKERFSAEFPKEGPSILRIQQVVRGDSAAYFCASSPRVAGYSYEQYFGPGTRLTVT.